The clone carrying this TCR beta chain was seen many times. Its specificity is not known. TCRdb called the 5' RACE reads again in MiXCR, with one record for every CDR3 protein. The data show approximately 350,000 distinct CDR3 sequences, with 9% to 15% seen just once and approximately 7.5% held by the top ten. These data originate in a study of identical twins. Trimming took 0 bases from V and 5 from J, leaving 9 bases between them. The CDR3 totals 14 residues. Germline V gene lookup returns CDR1 SGHRS and CDR2 YFSETQ. Study conclusions and caveats: Where out-of-frame alpha sequences were twin-shared, they showed excess low generation probability.

The sample was also linked to a second study, of yellow fever vaccine responses in identical twins.

This sequence was found in a woman under 30 in good health. The chain has TRBV5-1 and TRBJ2-1; a possible D gene is TRBD1 (6 bases). Material: CD8+ T cells sorted from blood. This CDR3 is CASSLDRVDNEQFF. CDR3 DNA sequence: TGCGCCAGCAGCTTGGACAGGGTGGACAATGAGCAGTTCTTC.